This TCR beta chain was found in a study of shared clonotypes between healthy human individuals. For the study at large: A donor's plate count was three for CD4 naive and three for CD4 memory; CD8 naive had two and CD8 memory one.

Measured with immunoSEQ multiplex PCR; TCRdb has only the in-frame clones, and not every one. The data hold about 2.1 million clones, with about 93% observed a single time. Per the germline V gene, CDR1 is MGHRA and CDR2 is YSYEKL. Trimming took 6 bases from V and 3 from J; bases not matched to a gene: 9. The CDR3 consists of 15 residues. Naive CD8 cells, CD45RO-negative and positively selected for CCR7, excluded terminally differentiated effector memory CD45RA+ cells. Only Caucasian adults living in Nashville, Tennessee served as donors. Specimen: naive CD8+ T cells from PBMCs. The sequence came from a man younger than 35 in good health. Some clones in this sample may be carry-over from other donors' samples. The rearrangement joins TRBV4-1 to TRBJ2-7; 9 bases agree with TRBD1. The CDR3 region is CASSQTPGQGYEQYF. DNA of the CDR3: TGCGCCAGCAGTCAAACTCCGGGACAGGGCTACGAGCAGTACTTC.